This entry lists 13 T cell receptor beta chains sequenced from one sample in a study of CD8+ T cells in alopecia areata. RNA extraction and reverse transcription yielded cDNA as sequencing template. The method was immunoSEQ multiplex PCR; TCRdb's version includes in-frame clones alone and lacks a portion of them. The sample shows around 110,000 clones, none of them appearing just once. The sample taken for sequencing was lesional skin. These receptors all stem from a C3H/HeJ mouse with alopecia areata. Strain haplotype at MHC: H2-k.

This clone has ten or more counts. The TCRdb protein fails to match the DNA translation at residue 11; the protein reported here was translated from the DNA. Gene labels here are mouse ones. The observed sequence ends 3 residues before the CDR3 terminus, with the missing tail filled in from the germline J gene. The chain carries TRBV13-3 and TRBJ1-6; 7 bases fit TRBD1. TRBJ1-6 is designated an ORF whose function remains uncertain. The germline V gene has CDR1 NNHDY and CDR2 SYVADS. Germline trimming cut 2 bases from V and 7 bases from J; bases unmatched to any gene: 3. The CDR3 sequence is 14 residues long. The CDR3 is CASSEGTVNSPLYF. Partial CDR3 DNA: TGTGCCAGCAGTGAGGGGACAGTAAATTCGCCC.

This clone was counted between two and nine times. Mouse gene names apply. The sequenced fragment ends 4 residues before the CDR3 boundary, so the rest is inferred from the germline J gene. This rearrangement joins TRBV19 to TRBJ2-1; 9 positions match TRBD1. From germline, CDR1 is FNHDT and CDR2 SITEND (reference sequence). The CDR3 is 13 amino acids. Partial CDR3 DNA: TGTGCCAGCAAACAGGGGGCTAGGGCT. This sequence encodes CASKQGARA. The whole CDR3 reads CASKQGARAEQFF.

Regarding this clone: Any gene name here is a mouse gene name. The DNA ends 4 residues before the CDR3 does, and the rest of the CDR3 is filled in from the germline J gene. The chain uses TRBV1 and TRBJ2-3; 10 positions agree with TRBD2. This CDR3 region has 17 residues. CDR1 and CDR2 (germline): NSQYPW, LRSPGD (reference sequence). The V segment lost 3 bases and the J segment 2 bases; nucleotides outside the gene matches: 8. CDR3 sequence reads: CTCSAGLGGRDAETLYF. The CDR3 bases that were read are TGCACCTGCAGTGCCGGCCTGGGGGGGCGCGATGCAGAA. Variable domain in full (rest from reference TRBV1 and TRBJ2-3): VTLLEQNPRWRLVPRGQAVNLRCILKNSQYPWMSWYQQDLQKQLQWLFTLRSPGDKEVKSLPGADYLATRVTDTELRLQVANMSQGRTLYCTCSAGLGGRDAETLYFGSGTRLTVL.

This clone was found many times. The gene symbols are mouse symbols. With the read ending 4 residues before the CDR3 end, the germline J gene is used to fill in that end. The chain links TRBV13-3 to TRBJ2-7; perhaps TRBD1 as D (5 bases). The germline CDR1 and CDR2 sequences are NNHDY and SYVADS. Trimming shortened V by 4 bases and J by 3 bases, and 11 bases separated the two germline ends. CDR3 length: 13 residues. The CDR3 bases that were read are TGTGCCAGCAGTTCCTCGGACAACTAT. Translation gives CASSSSDNY. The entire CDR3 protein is CASSSSDNYEQYF.

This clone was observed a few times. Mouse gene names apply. This CDR3 reads CASSAPPYYAEQFF. CDR3 DNA, as far as it was read: TGTGCCAGCAGTGCCCCCCCCTACTATGCT. The genes are TRBV13-3 and TRBJ2-1, with D unresolved. The missing CDR3 end, 4 residues past where the read stops, is filled in from the germline J gene. The ends were cut back, 3 bases at V and 2 bases at J, with 9 bases in the middle. The CDR3 runs to 14 residues. Germline V gene sequence: CDR1 NNHDY, CDR2 SYVADS.

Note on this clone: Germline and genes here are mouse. The CDR3 protein is CASSPDRGRAEQFF. The DNA read from the CDR3 is TGTGCCAGCAGTCCGGACAGGGGGCGGGCT. The J gene is TRBJ2-1, the V gene TRBV19; 11 bases fit TRBD1. The read finishes 4 residues shy of the CDR3 end, and the germline J gene is used to complete it. The germline CDR1 and CDR2 sequences are FNHDT and SITEND (reference sequence). The CDR3 totals 14 residues.

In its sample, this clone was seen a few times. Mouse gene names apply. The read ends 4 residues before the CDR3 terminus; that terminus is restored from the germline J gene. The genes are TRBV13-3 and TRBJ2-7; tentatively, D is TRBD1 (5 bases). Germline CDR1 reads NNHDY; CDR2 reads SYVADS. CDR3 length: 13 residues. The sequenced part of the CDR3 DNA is TGTGCCAGCAGTGTCCCGGACAAATAT. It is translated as CASSVPDKY. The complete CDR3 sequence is CASSVPDKYEQYF.

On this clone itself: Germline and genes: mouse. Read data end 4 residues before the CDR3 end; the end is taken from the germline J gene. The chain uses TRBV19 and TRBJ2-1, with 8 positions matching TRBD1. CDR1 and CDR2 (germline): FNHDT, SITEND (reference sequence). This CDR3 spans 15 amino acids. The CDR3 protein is CASSISDREGAEQFF. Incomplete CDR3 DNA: TGTGCCAGCAGTATATCGGACAGGGAGGGGGCT.

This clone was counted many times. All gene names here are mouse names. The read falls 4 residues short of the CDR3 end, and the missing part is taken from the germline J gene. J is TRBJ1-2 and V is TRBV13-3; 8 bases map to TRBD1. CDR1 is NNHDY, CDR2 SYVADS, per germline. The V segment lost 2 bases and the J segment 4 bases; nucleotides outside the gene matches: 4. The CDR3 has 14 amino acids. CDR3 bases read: TGTGCCAGCAGTGAACCAGGGGGCGGCTCC. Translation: CASSEPGGGS. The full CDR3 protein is CASSEPGGGSDYTF.

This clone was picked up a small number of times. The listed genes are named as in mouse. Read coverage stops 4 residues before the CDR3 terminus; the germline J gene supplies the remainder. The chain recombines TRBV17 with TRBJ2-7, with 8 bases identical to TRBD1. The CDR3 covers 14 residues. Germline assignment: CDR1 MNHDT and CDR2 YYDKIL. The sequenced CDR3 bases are TGTGCTAGCAGTAGGGGAAAGACAGGGGAT. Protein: CASSRGKTGD. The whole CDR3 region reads CASSRGKTGDEQYF.

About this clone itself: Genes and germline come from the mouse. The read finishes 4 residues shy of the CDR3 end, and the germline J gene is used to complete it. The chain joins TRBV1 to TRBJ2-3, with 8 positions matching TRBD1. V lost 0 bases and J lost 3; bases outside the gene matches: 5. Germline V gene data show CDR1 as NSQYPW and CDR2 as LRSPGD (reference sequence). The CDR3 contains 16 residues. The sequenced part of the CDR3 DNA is TGCACCTGCAGTGCAGATGCAGGGGGCTGGGCAGAA. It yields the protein CTCSADAGGWAE. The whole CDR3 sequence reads CTCSADAGGWAETLYF.

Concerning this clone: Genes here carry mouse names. The CDR3 bases that were read are TGTGCCAGCAGTGAGAAGCTGGGTGTGAAC. Translation gives CASSEKLGVN. Given in full, the CDR3 is CASSEKLGVNTLYF. The chain combines TRBV13-3 with TRBJ2-4, with TRBD2 as a possible D gene (5 bases). The CDR3 extends 4 residues past the end of the read, so its final part is completed from the germline J gene. The CDR3 runs 14 residues. Germline lookup yields CDR1 NNHDY and CDR2 SYVADS.

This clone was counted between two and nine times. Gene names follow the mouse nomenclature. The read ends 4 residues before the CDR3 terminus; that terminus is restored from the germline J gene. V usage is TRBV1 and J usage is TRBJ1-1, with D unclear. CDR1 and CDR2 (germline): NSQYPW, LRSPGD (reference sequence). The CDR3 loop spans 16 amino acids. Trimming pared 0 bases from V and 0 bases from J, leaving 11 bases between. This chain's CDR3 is CTCSADYHSANTEVFF. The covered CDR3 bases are TGCACCTGCAGTGCAGATTATCACAGTGCAAACACA.